Below, 20 T cell receptor beta chains from the same sample are listed, as sequenced in a study of neurological immune-mediated disorders. TCRdb reprocessed the 5' RACE reads via MiXCR and lists one record per CDR3 protein. This sample has tens of thousands of distinct CDR3 sequences, with 2.5% found just once. Sequencing was done on a sample of PBMCs. These TCRs come from a man aged 45-60 years with multiple sclerosis.

This clonotype was detected ten times or more. This chain joins TRBV6-5 and TRBJ1-2; D gene uncertain. This CDR3 comprises 16 residues. V was cut by 4 bases and J by 5 bases, with 20 bases left in between. CDR1 and CDR2 from the germline V gene are MNHEY and SVGAGI. The CDR3 DNA is TGTGCCAGCAGTTCCTCTAATCCTTCTGCGGGTTATGGCTACACCTTC. Its protein product is CASSSSNPSAGYGYTF.

This clonotype showed up many times. The chain combines TRBV6-5 with TRBJ2-7; TRBD2 might be the D (6 bases). CDR1 is MNHEY and CDR2 is SVGAGI in the germline V gene. V lost 4 bases to trimming and J lost 2 bases, with 15 bases between them. The CDR3 sequence is 15 residues long. The CDR3 coding sequence is TGTGCCAGCAGTTCCGATAGCGGATCTACCTACGAGCAGTACTTC. Amino acid sequence: CASSSDSGSTYEQYF.

This clonotype was recorded many times. CDR3 coding DNA: TGTGCCAGCAGTCCCCGACTAGCTTTGGGGGAGCTGTTTTTT. This codes for CASSPRLALGELFF. The V and J genes are TRBV12-3 or TRBV12-4 and TRBJ2-2, with TRBD2 identical over 7 bases. Unmatched junction bases numbered 8, after V lost 5 bases and J lost 8 bases. The CDR3 is made up of 14 amino acids.

This clonotype was picked up many times. The chain links TRBV20-1 to TRBJ2-1; 9 bases fit TRBD2. Germline loops: CDR1 DFQATT, CDR2 SNEGSKA (reference sequence). The CDR3 sequence is 15 residues long. V shed 6 bases and J 4 bases; nucleotides not matched to a gene: 10. CDR3 nucleotide sequence: TGCAGTGCCCCGAAGAGCGGGGGGCGTTACAATGAGCAGTTCTTC. This gives the protein CSAPKSGGRYNEQFF.

This clonotype has a count of ten or more. The chain recombines TRBV12-3 or TRBV12-4 with TRBJ1-6, with TRBD1 matching over 8 bases. J was trimmed by 8 bases and V by 6 bases; bases with no gene match: 3. The CDR3 runs 13 residues. The DNA of the CDR3 is TGTGCCAGCAGCCAGACAGGGGATTCACCCCTCCACTTT. Translating it yields CASSQTGDSPLHF.

This clonotype was seen many times. The chain carries TRBV5-1 and TRBJ2-2; D is possibly TRBD2 (5 bases). Deletions cut 4 bases from V and 3 bases from J, with 7 bases between. Germline CDR1 SGHRS, CDR2 YFSETQ. The CDR3 totals 13 residues. CDR3 DNA: TGCGCCAGCAGCGTGGGAGACACCGGGGAGCTGTTTTTT. This encodes CASSVGDTGELFF.

This clonotype was observed at least ten times. The CDR3 reads CASSQEGYGYTF. CDR3 nucleotides: TGTGCCAGCAGCCAAGAAGGCTATGGCTACACCTTC. This rearrangement joins TRBV3-1 to TRBJ1-2; D unclear. The CDR3 contains 12 residues. CDR1 and CDR2 (germline): LGHDT, YNNKEL (reference sequence). With 0 bases removed from V and 4 bases from J, the gap between germline ends came to 3 bases.

This clonotype was counted many times. CDR3 sequence: CASSQAAGPYGYTF. CDR3 bases: TGTGCCAGCAGCCAAGCCGCAGGGCCCTATGGCTACACCTTC. J is TRBJ1-2 and V is TRBV14; TRBD1 might be the D (5 bases). The CDR3 is made up of 14 amino acids. Germline assignment: CDR1 SGHDN and CDR2 FVKESK. The germline V and J ends were trimmed by 1 base and 4 bases, with 10 bases remaining between them.

This clonotype was observed at least ten times. The rearrangement joins TRBV29-1 to TRBJ1-1; TRBD1 might be the D (5 bases). This CDR3 comprises 18 residues. Germline V CDR1 and CDR2: SQVTM, ANQGSEA. V lost 6 bases and J 0 bases, leaving 26 bases between the germline ends. In nucleotides, the CDR3 is TGCAGCGTCCTTAAGGGGAGGGGCTCTAAAGGAATGAACACTGAAGCTTTCTTT. Protein product: CSVLKGRGSKGMNTEAFF.

This clonotype was counted ten times or more. This chain joins TRBV5-5 and TRBJ2-2; D is perhaps TRBD1 (5 bases). V lost 0 bases to trimming and J lost 3 bases, with 9 bases between them. This CDR3 comprises 15 residues. CDR1 is SGHKS, CDR2 YYEKEE, per germline (reference sequence). CDR3 in DNA: TGTGCCAGCAGCTTGGAGTCAGGGCACACCGGGGAGCTGTTTTTT. This codes for CASSLESGHTGELFF.

This clonotype was detected many times. The chain employs TRBV20-1 and TRBJ2-3; maybe TRBD1 (5 bases). Trimming removed 0 bases at V and 3 bases at J, with 16 bases between. CDR3 length: 16 amino acids. Germline CDR1 and CDR2: DFQATT and SNEGSKA (reference sequence). The CDR3 here is CSARDWGFRGTDTQYF. The CDR3 DNA reads as TGCAGTGCTAGAGACTGGGGCTTTAGGGGAACAGATACGCAGTATTTT.

This clonotype was seen many times. The chain recombines TRBV5-1 with TRBJ2-3, with D perhaps matching TRBD2 (7 bases). CDR3 length: 19 residues. The germline CDR1 and CDR2 sequences are SGHRS and YFSETQ. The V and J ends lost 4 bases and 1 base respectively, with 25 bases between them. In DNA, the CDR3 is TGCGCCAGCAGCAATACTTTTTCCACGCGGGGGCCTCGCACAGATACGCAGTATTTT. It translates to CASSNTFSTRGPRTDTQYF.

This clonotype was observed many times. V gene TRBV6-5 combines with J gene TRBJ2-1; D is possibly TRBD2 (5 bases). Trimming removed 8 bases at V and 6 bases at J, with 8 bases between. From germline, CDR1 is MNHEY and CDR2 SVGAGI. This CDR3 has 11 residues. The CDR3 region is CASGEFNEQFF. The DNA for the CDR3 is TGTGCCAGCGGGGAGTTCAATGAGCAGTTCTTC.

This clonotype was counted ten times or more. This chain links TRBV28 with TRBJ1-1; no firm D call. CDR1 MDHEN and CDR2 SYDVKM come from the germline V gene. V was pared by 7 bases and J by 0 bases, with 6 bases between. CDR3 length: 12 residues. The DNA for the CDR3 is TGTGCCAGCATGGAGTTGAACACTGAAGCTTTCTTT. This encodes CASMELNTEAFF.

In this sample, this clonotype turned up many times. The chain is built from TRBV12-3 or TRBV12-4 and TRBJ1-2, with D perhaps matching TRBD1 (6 bases). V lost 6 bases, J lost 3 bases, and 11 bases lay in between. This CDR3 spans 13 amino acids. The CDR3: CASREGGYYGYTF. DNA for the CDR3: TGTGCCAGCAGAGAGGGGGGGTACTATGGCTACACCTTC.

This clonotype was picked up many times. The chain recombines TRBV12-3 or TRBV12-4 with TRBJ2-4; TRBD2 is a possible D gene (5 bases). The CDR3 runs to 11 residues. The V and J ends lost 6 bases and 6 bases respectively, with 6 bases between them. The CDR3 nucleotides are TGTGCCAGCAGCCGGGGAAACATTCAGTACTTC. Amino acid sequence: CASSRGNIQYF.

The chain is built from TRBV12-3 or TRBV12-4 and TRBJ1-1; 7 bases line up with TRBD1. The junction had 10 bases not matched to a gene; V was cut back by 7 bases and J by 5 bases. The CDR3 totals 14 residues. CDR3 region: CASTFTRGLTEAFF. Written as DNA, the CDR3 is TGTGCCAGCACTTTTACCAGGGGGTTGACTGAAGCTTTCTTT.

The sample holds many counts of this clonotype. The chain combines TRBV20-1 with TRBJ1-1, with 12 bases identical to TRBD1. Looked up from germline, CDR1 is DFQATT and CDR2 is SNEGSKA (reference sequence). The V segment lost 3 bases and the J segment 3 bases; nucleotides outside the gene matches: 5. The CDR3 length is 15 residues. The CDR3 DNA follows: TGCAGTGCTAGGGGGGACAGGGGGCAGGACACTGAAGCTTTCTTT. The encoded protein is CSARGDRGQDTEAFF.

This clonotype has a count of ten or more. The chain employs TRBV29-1 and TRBJ1-4; possible D gene TRBD1, 6 bases. V was cut by 6 bases and J by 5 bases, with 19 bases left in between. The CDR3 has 15 amino acids. The germline V gene has CDR1 SQVTM and CDR2 ANQGSEA. The CDR3 sequence: CSVLRTTGFNEKLFF. CDR3 nucleotides: TGCAGCGTACTAAGAACGACAGGTTTCAATGAAAAACTGTTTTTT. Based on the CDR3 plus reference TRBV29-1 and TRBJ1-4, the full variable domain is SAVISQKPSRDICQRGTSLTIQCQVDSQVTMMFWYRQQPGQSLTLIATANQGSEATYESGFVIDKFPISRPNLTFSTLTVSNMSPEDSSIYLCSVLRTTGFNEKLFFGSGTQLSVL.

In its sample, this clonotype was seen many times. The chain uses TRBV20-1 and TRBJ2-3, with a weak D call TRBD2 (6 bases). CDR1 and CDR2 from the germline V gene are DFQATT and SNEGSKA (reference sequence). The CDR3 length is 16 residues. With 2 bases removed from V and 0 bases from J, the gap between germline ends came to 15 bases. The CDR3 region is CSARRFSGPSTDTQYF. CDR3 DNA: TGCAGTGCTAGAAGATTTAGCGGACCTAGCACAGATACGCAGTATTTT.